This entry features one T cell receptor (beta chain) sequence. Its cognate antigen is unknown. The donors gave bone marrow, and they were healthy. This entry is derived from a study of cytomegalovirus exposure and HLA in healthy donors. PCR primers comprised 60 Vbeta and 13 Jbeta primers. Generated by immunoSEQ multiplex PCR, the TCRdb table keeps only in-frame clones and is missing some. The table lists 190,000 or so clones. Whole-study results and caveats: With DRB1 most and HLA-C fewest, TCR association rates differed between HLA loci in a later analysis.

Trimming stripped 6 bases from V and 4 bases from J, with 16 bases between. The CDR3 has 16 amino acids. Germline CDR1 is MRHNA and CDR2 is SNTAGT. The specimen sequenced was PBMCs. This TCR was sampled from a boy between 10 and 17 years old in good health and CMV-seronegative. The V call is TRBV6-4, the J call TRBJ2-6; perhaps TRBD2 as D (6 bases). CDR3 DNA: TGTGCCAGCAGCCCCGGGGGAAACTCCGGGGCCAACGTCCTGACTTTC. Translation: CASSPGGNSGANVLTF.